This T cell receptor (beta chain) was sequenced in a study of blood T cell repertoires in COVID-19 (dated by TCRdb to the early 2020s). Context from the whole study: Samples covering the acute and convalescent phases of COVID-19 were provided by collaborators in the United States, Italy and Spain. The material from the prospective study consisted of cDNA or gDNA derived from T cells, B-cell-depleted T cells, or PBMCs. Deeply sampled blood TCRbeta repertoires from subjects exposed to, actively infected with, or recovered from COVID-19 were included in the dataset. The repertoires were released in a freely available public database intended as a resource for research on the immune response to SARS-CoV-2. The samples were drawn from the first 160 participants of the ongoing ImmuneRACE study and from over 950 subjects provided by 6 global collaborators. The sample metadata nearly always contained a de-identified subject ID, COVID-19 status, age in years and sex. Where available, HLA class I and class II types were obtained from metadata supplied by the sample provider rather than from assay-based typing.

TCRbeta CDR3 regions were amplified from genomic DNA using the immunoSEQ Assay, a bias-controlled multiplex PCR. The paper's data handling went like this. The number of nucleated cells in each sample was estimated from the amplification of reference gene primers within the assay. To quantify the absolute abundance of each unique TCRbeta CDR3 rearrangement, sequence reads were collapsed and filtered. For each sample, productive Simpson clonality was calculated as the square root of Simpson's diversity index over productive rearrangements. The clones in this table, taken by TCRdb from immuneACCESS, are in-frame only. Not every clone is retained; where verified, under half of the shortfall comes from an unresolved V gene, and the cause of the rest is unknown. V and J calls and clone size are those listed in that table; D and trimming were worked out from the DNA. Present in this sample are 300,000 to 450,000 clones, more than 70% of which were seen just once. About 1.2% of the sample is held by the ten biggest clonotypes.

The germline V gene (reference sequence) specifies DFQATT as CDR1 and SNEGSKA as CDR2. There are 15 amino acids in the CDR3, from cysteine to phenylalanine inclusive. Only CDR3 DNA is held: 45 bases, read in frame from base 1. Trimming at the junction amounts to 3 bases on V and 2 bases on J, and the germline ends lie 11 bases apart. Enrolling through a virtual design, the prospective study's participants ranged in age from roughly 18 to 90 years and lived across 24 United States geographic areas. Cohort assignment in the prospective study relied on participant-reported clinical history from a screening survey and a study questionnaire. ImmuneRACE Cohort 3 recovered participants were defined by two consecutive negative NP/OP PCR tests, healthcare professional clearance, or symptom resolution. In the prospective study, mobile phlebotomists collected whole blood, serum and a nasopharyngeal or oropharyngeal swab from each participant. Participants in the prospective study had the option to provide additional blood draws and questionnaires over an approximately two-month period. Blood samples from the prospective study were shipped frozen or at room temperature prior to DNA extraction.

Points the paper makes about the study in general: The amount of clinical and demographic metadata varied by source and participant and was provided uncurated.

Worth noting for this clone: Its antigen is still unknown. It has no much larger one-base neighbor in the sample; base qualities were not kept.

The source material was PBMCs or T cells enriched from blood (not recorded which). The clonotype was recovered from a young woman who had recovered from COVID-19. The chain uses TRBV20-1 and TRBJ2-6; TRBD1 is a possible D gene, resting on 5 matching bases. Here is the DNA: TGCAGTGCTAGTAATAGGGGCGCTGGGGCCAACGTCCTGACTTTC. Its coded protein is CSASNRGAGANVLTF.